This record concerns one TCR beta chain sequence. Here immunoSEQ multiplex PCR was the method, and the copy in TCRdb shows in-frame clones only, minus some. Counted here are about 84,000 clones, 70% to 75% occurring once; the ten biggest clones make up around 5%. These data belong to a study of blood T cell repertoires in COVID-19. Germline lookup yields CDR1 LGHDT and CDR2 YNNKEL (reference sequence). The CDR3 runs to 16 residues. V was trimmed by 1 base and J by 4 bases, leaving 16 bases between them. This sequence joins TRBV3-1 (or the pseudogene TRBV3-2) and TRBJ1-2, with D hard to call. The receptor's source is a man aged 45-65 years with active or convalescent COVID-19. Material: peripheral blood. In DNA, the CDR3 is TGTGCCAGCAGCCAAGGTCAGTTTCGAGACTTCTATGGCTACACCTTC. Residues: CASSQGQFRDFYGYTF.